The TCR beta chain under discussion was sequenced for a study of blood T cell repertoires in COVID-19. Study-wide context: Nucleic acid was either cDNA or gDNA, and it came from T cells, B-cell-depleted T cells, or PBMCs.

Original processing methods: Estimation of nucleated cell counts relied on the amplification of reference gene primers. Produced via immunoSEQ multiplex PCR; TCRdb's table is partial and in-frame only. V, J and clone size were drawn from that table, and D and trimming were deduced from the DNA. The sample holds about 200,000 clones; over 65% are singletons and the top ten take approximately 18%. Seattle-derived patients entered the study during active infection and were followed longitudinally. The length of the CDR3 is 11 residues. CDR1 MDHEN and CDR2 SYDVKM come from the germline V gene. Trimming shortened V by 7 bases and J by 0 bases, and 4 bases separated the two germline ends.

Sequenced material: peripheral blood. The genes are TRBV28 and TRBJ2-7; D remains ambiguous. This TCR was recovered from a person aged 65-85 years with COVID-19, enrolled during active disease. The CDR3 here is CASTNSYEQYF. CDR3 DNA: TGTGCCAGCACTAACTCCTACGAGCAGTACTTC.